One sample yielded the 30 T cell receptor beta chains listed below, sequenced in a study of cytomegalovirus exposure and HLA in healthy donors (dated by TCRdb to 2015 to 2018). Library creation used the immunoSEQ multiplex PCR assay. For the multiplex PCR, a mixture combining 60 forward primers for TCR Vbeta segments and 13 reverse primers for TCR Jbeta segments was used. TCRdb retrieved this table from immuneACCESS and kept in-frame rearrangements only. Not all clones are present; in checked studies, unresolved V genes account for under half, and no reason is known for the remainder. This sample is represented by 160,000 or so clones; approximately 79% of them were singletons. The ten largest clones add up to under 2.5% of the sample. Sequencing was carried out using PBMCs. These receptors originate from a man aged 40-50 years in good health and CMV-seronegative.

CDR3 in amino acids: CASSLASSGSHEQYF. Written as DNA, the CDR3 is TGCGCCAGCAGCTTGGCTTCTAGCGGGAGCCACGAGCAGTACTTC. The chain recombines TRBV5-1 with TRBJ2-7; 10 bases map to TRBD2. From germline, CDR1 is SGHRS and CDR2 YFSETQ. V trimming: 0 bases; J trimming: 5 bases; junction bases outside the gene matches: 5. This CDR3 has 15 amino acids.

This clone was picked up a small number of times. This chain links TRBV10-3 with TRBJ1-1; TRBD1 matches at 7 bases. V lost 6 bases to trimming and J lost 4 bases; unmatched junction nucleotides: 14. CDR3 length: 16 amino acids. Per the germline V gene, CDR1 is ENHRY and CDR2 is SYGVKD. Written as DNA, the CDR3 is TGTGCCATCAGAGGCCTAACAGGGGTACGGGGCACTGAAGCTTTCTTT. Amino acid sequence: CAIRGLTGVRGTEAFF.

This clone was detected a few times. The J gene is TRBJ2-2, the V gene TRBV29-1; D remains unclear. CDR3 length: 14 residues. Trimming stripped 0 bases from V and 5 bases from J, with 10 bases between. Per the germline V gene, CDR1 is SQVTM and CDR2 is ANQGSEA. CDR3 sequence: CSVEDPRGTGELFF. Here the CDR3 DNA reads TGCAGCGTTGAAGACCCGCGAGGTACCGGGGAGCTGTTTTTT.

Notes on this clone: At one end the junction does not follow the germline gene, possibly because of a read error. The rearrangement joins TRBV7-9 to TRBJ2-7, with D hard to call. Germline-derived CDR1 and CDR2 are SEHNR and FQNEAQ (reference sequence). The CDR3 is made up of 15 amino acids. The CDR3 loop is CSSSSSVQTHYEQYF. The CDR3 nucleotides read TGTTCCAGCAGCTCTTCCGTACAGACGCACTACGAGCAGTACTTC.

This chain connects TRBV4-2 to TRBJ2-7; a weak D match, TRBD1 (5 bases). V lost 0 bases to trimming and J lost 5 bases, with 20 bases between them. CDR1 is LGHNA, CDR2 YNFKEQ, per germline. The length of the CDR3 is 17 residues. DNA of the CDR3: TGTGCCAGCAGCCAAGAAGTCTGGCAGGGTCCCGGAGACGAGCAGTACTTC. Translating it yields CASSQEVWQGPGDEQYF.

In regard to this clone: Other DNA sequences in the sample encode the same CDR3. The gene calls are TRBV7-9 and TRBJ2-5; 9 bases fit TRBD1. Germline lookup yields CDR1 SEHNR and CDR2 FQNEAQ (reference sequence). The junction had 5 bases not matched to a gene; V was cut back by 5 bases and J by 4 bases. CDR3 length: 14 residues. The CDR3 nucleotides are TGTGCCAGCAGCCTAGGGACAGGGAGAGAGACCCAGTACTTC. It yields the protein CASSLGTGRETQYF.

This rearrangement joins TRBV27 to TRBJ2-1, with 10 positions matching TRBD1. Germline V gene sequence: CDR1 MNHEY, CDR2 SMNVEV (reference sequence). The V gene end was trimmed by 5 bases and the J gene end by 7 bases; junction bases not matched to a gene: 5. The CDR3 is made up of 14 amino acids. CDR3 loop: CASSPRQGANEQFF. DNA for the CDR3: TGTGCCAGCAGTCCCCGACAGGGGGCGAATGAGCAGTTCTTC.

The V call is TRBV6-5, the J call TRBJ2-7; 9 bases align to TRBD2. The V gene end was trimmed by 6 bases and the J gene end by 3 bases; junction bases not matched to a gene: 3. This CDR3 is built from 13 residues. Germline V CDR1 and CDR2: MNHEY, SVGAGI. The CDR3 protein is CASRRLAVYEQYF. In DNA form, the CDR3 reads TGTGCCAGCAGAAGACTAGCGGTCTACGAGCAGTACTTC.

The chain recombines TRBV28 with TRBJ2-6, with 9 bases matching TRBD1. The CDR3 sequence is 17 residues long. V trimming: 7 bases; J trimming: 2 bases; junction bases outside the gene matches: 9. CDR1 is MDHEN, CDR2 SYDVKM, per germline. CDR3 in DNA: TGTGCCAGCAAGCGGGACAGGGATAGGACTGGGGCCAACGTCCTGACTTTC. Its translation: CASKRDRDRTGANVLTF.

V and J are TRBV18 and TRBJ2-5; 9 bases map to TRBD2. The DNA end favors TRBJ2-7, so the J call may be wrong. There are 15 residues in the CDR3. CDR1 and CDR2 from the germline V gene are KGHSH and LQKENI. CDR3 protein: CASSPRLAGPYEQYF. The DNA for the CDR3 is TGTGCCAGCTCACCACGGCTAGCGGGACCCTACGAGCAGTACTTC.

The chain is built from TRBV19 and TRBJ1-1; TRBD1 matches 7 bases. Germline V gives CDR1 LNHDA, CDR2 SQIVND (reference sequence). The CDR3 has 13 amino acids. The V gene end was trimmed by 6 bases and the J gene end by 5 bases; junction bases not matched to a gene: 6. The CDR3 sequence is CASRYAGGTEAFF. As DNA, the CDR3 is TGTGCCAGTAGGTATGCAGGGGGGACTGAAGCTTTCTTT.

The chain couples TRBV13 to TRBJ2-7; 11 positions match TRBD2. After removal of 5 bases from V and 3 bases from J, the junction contained 18 bases not matched to a gene. Germline V gene data show CDR1 as PRHDT and CDR2 as FYEKMQ (reference sequence). The CDR3 is made up of 19 amino acids. The CDR3 loop reads CASSPRPGTSGSLYYEQYF. Written as DNA, the CDR3 is TGTGCCAGCAGCCCACGCCCTGGGACTAGCGGAAGCCTATACTACGAGCAGTACTTC.

J is TRBJ1-2 and V is TRBV7-2; D might be TRBD1 (5 bases). The V gene's germline CDR1 is SGHTA and CDR2 FQGNSA. Between the trimmed V and J ends, which lost 3 bases and 2 bases, there was a span of 13 bases. CDR3 length equals 15 residues. This chain's CDR3 is CASSFDRVTNYGYTF. DNA for the CDR3: TGTGCCAGCAGCTTCGACAGAGTGACCAACTATGGCTACACCTTC.

The CDR3 DNA follows: TGTGCCGTATCGGGGGGCTCCTACAATGAGCAGTTCTTC. Its protein is CAVSGGSYNEQFF. This chain links TRBV7-6 with TRBJ2-1; TRBD2 matches 7 bases. This CDR3 spans 13 amino acids. Trimming at V came to 11 bases and at J to 0 bases, leaving 4 bases not matched to a gene. The germline gives CDR1 SGHVS, CDR2 FNYEAQ.

This clone was seen once. This sequence joins TRBV5-1 and TRBJ2-5; 14 positions match TRBD2. Germline CDR1 SGHRS, CDR2 YFSETQ. The V and J ends lost 0 bases and 2 bases, in that order; junction bases with no gene match: 3. The CDR3 extends over 17 amino acids. This CDR3 is CASSLGGLAGDQETQYF. The CDR3 nucleotides are TGCGCCAGCAGCTTGGGGGGACTAGCGGGAGATCAAGAGACCCAGTACTTC.

The chain couples TRBV27 to TRBJ2-1; 11 bases fit TRBD2. CDR1 is MNHEY and CDR2 is SMNVEV in the germline V gene (reference sequence). Trimming removed 5 bases from V and 5 bases from J; junction bases left unmatched: 5. The CDR3 length is 15 residues. CDR3: CASSLGTSGDNEQFF. The CDR3 DNA is TGTGCCAGCAGTCTCGGGACTAGCGGTGACAATGAGCAGTTCTTC.

The J gene is TRBJ1-3, the V gene TRBV7-2; unclear D gene. V was trimmed by 5 bases and J by 4 bases, leaving 3 bases between them. The CDR3 covers 11 residues. Looked up from germline, CDR1 is SGHTA and CDR2 is FQGNSA. CDR3 DNA sequence: TGTGCCAGCAGCCCAGGAAACACCATATATTTT. This encodes CASSPGNTIYF.

The CDR3 coding sequence is TGTGCCAGCAGTTTACGACTAGCGGGATACGAGCAGTACTTC. It is translated as CASSLRLAGYEQYF. The rearrangement uses TRBV27 and TRBJ2-7; 11 nucleotides line up with TRBD2. CDR3 size: 14 residues. J was trimmed by 4 bases and V by 2 bases; bases with no gene match: 1. Looked up from germline, CDR1 is MNHEY and CDR2 is SMNVEV (reference sequence).

This clone appeared once. The gene calls are TRBV19 and TRBJ2-5; 8 nucleotides agree with TRBD1. The CDR3 is 13 amino acids. Germline lookup yields CDR1 LNHDA and CDR2 SQIVND (reference sequence). Trimming cost V 11 bases and J 2 bases; bases outside gene matches: 7. This CDR3 reads CAVPTGGQETQYF. Here the CDR3 DNA reads TGTGCCGTCCCCACAGGGGGGCAAGAGACCCAGTACTTC. The full variable domain, completed using reference TRBV19 and TRBJ2-5, is DGGITQSPKYLFRKEGQNVTLSCEQNLNHDAMYWYRQDPGQGLRLIYYSQIVNDFQKGDIAEGYSVSREKKESFPLTVTSAQKNPTAFYLCAVPTGGQETQYFGPGTRLLVL.

This clone showed up just a few times. The rearrangement links TRBV2 to TRBJ2-2, with 10 bases lining up with TRBD1. CDR3 length equals 14 residues. The V segment lost 6 bases and the J segment 7 bases; nucleotides outside the gene matches: 5. Germline CDR1 reads SNHLY; CDR2 reads FYNNEI. As DNA, the CDR3 is TGTGCCAGCAGCTCCGGGACAGGGGTCGGGGAGCTGTTTTTT. It is translated as CASSSGTGVGELFF.

The CDR3 region has the DNA TGTGCCAGCAGCCCTAGCGGGACAACCTACAATGAGCAGTTCTTC. This sequence encodes CASSPSGTTYNEQFF. J is TRBJ2-1 and V is TRBV11-2, with 9 positions matching TRBD2. Trimming took 5 bases from V and 2 from J; bases not matched to a gene: 4. The CDR3 loop spans 15 amino acids. Germline CDR1 reads SGHAT; CDR2 reads FQNNGV.

Remarks on this clone: The sample carries other DNA sequences with the same CDR3. The chain recombines TRBV6-1 with TRBJ2-7; maybe TRBD1 (6 bases). The CDR3 sequence is 14 residues long. Trimming removed 6 bases from V and 2 bases from J, with 14 bases in between. CDR1 and CDR2 (germline): MNHNS, SASEGT. The CDR3 spells CASSPGTWTYEQYF. CDR3 DNA sequence: TGTGCCAGCAGCCCCGGGACATGGACCTACGAGCAGTACTTC.

The V gene is TRBV6-7, the J gene TRBJ1-2; weak D call: TRBD1 (5 bases). TRBV6-7 counts as an open reading frame of uncertain function. CDR3 length: 12 residues. Trimming took off 2 bases at V and 4 bases at J, with 5 bases between the two ends. The CDR3 sequence is CASSYRGYGYTF. DNA for the CDR3: TGTGCCAGCAGTTACAGGGGCTATGGCTACACCTTC.

This clone was counted a few times. The chain employs TRBV6-1 and TRBJ2-5, with D possibly being TRBD2 (6 bases). Germline CDR1 and CDR2: MNHNS and SASEGT. V lost 11 bases to trimming and J lost 2 bases, with 18 bases between them. This CDR3 contains 14 residues. The CDR3 bases are TGTGCCGCGAGTGGGGGGAAGGGACAAGAGACCCAGTACTTC. Protein: CAASGGKGQETQYF.

J is TRBJ2-1 and V is TRBV10-3, with D possibly being TRBD2 (6 bases). V lost 6 bases to trimming and J lost 5 bases, with 14 bases between them. This CDR3 is built from 14 residues. Germline CDR1 is ENHRY and CDR2 is SYGVKD. For the CDR3, the DNA is TGTGCCATCAGGCCCGGGGGACGTAACAATGAGCAGTTCTTC. Amino acids: CAIRPGGRNNEQFF.

The count of this clone is one. The chain combines TRBV7-2 with TRBJ1-1; TRBD1 might be the D (6 bases). Germline CDR1 and CDR2: SGHTA and FQGNSA. The V gene lost 5 bases and the J gene lost 4 bases, with 17 bases spanning the gap. There are 15 residues in the CDR3. CDR3 sequence reads: CASSPNRARGTEAFF. CDR3 bases: TGTGCCAGCAGCCCCAACAGGGCCCGGGGCACTGAAGCTTTCTTT.

V and J are TRBV5-1 and TRBJ2-3; TRBD2 matches 10 bases. Germline loops: CDR1 SGHRS, CDR2 YFSETQ. With V trimmed by 4 bases and J by 2 bases, 4 bases remained unmatched. CDR3 length: 15 amino acids. CDR3 sequence: CASSPGLATTDTQYF. The CDR3 DNA follows: TGCGCCAGCAGCCCGGGACTAGCGACCACAGATACGCAGTATTTT.

CDR3 coding DNA: TGTGCCAGCAGCCACACCGGCCGGGGAGATACGCAGTATTTT. It translates to CASSHTGRGDTQYF. The chain has TRBV7-9 and TRBJ2-3, with a tentative D call TRBD2 (5 bases). Trimming pared 5 bases from V and 5 bases from J, leaving 14 bases between. The CDR3 is 14 amino acids. Germline assignment: CDR1 SEHNR and CDR2 FQNEAQ (reference sequence).

The gene calls are TRBV25-1 and TRBJ1-1, with D unclear. Germline-derived CDR1 and CDR2 are MGHDK and SYGVNS. This CDR3 comprises 11 residues. The germline V and J ends were trimmed by 4 bases and 8 bases, with 8 bases remaining between them. The CDR3 region is CASSVRTEAFF. DNA of the CDR3: TGTGCCAGCAGTGTGCGAACCGAAGCTTTCTTT.

The rearrangement links TRBV2 to TRBJ2-2; the match to TRBD1 covers 7 bases. Germline V CDR1 and CDR2: SNHLY, FYNNEI. J lost 2 bases, V lost 6 bases, and 3 bases had no gene match. This CDR3 spans 14 amino acids. CDR3 protein: CASRRDRNTGELFF. CDR3 nucleotide sequence: TGTGCCAGCAGGAGGGACAGAAACACCGGGGAGCTGTTTTTT.